The clone carrying this TCR beta chain appeared once. TCRdb's table, derived via immunoSEQ multiplex PCR, lists solely in-frame clones and lacks some. In the table there are roughly 40,000 clones, around nine tenths of which are singletons. This sample was included in a study of T cell changes during pregnancy in multiple sclerosis. V lost 2 bases and J lost 0, with 12 bases in between. This CDR3 spans 15 amino acids. Germline CDR1 is GTSNPN and CDR2 is SVGIG (reference sequence). This chain connects TRBV30 to TRBJ2-3; D gene ambiguous. This sequence originates from a female donor with multiple sclerosis, enrolled in a pregnancy study. The sequencing here drew on CD4+ T cells from peripheral blood mononuclear cells, taken in the third trimester of pregnancy. The DNA for the CDR3 is TGTGCCTGGAGTTTAGGCCAGACAAGCACAGATACGCAGTATTTT. It specifies CAWSLGQTSTDTQYF. Drawing the rest from reference TRBV30 and TRBJ2-3, the complete variable domain is SQTIHQWPATLVQPVGSPLSLECTVEGTSNPNLYWYRQAAGRGLQLLFYSVGIGQISSEVPQNLSASRPQDRQFILSSKKLLLSDSGFYLCAWSLGQTSTDTQYFGPGTRLTVL.